One T cell receptor (beta chain) is described in this entry. Antigen: not known. TCRdb re-derived calls from the reads in MiXCR, one entry per CDR3 protein. The sample has a few hundred thousand distinct CDR3 sequences, 22% seen once. The source of the sample is a study of T cell repertoires in cytomegalovirus infection. Findings of the study overall: Summed public TCR beta family frequency identified CMV carriers bearing the relevant HLA.

The germline CDR1 and CDR2 sequences are SGHAT and FQNNGV. This CDR3 has 15 amino acids. Trimming removed 1 base from V and 4 bases from J, with 11 bases in between. The receptor comes from a human donor in good health (CMV status not recorded). Some clones in this sample may be carry-over from other donors' samples. This chain uses TRBV11-2 with TRBJ2-1; D may be TRBD2 (5 bases). The sample here was cultured PBMCs, taken from culture after CMV antigen stimulation. This CDR3 reads CASSLVAGLYNEQFF. The CDR3 coding sequence is TGTGCCAGCAGCTTAGTTGCGGGTCTATACAATGAGCAGTTCTTC.